This T cell receptor (beta chain) was profiled in a study of beta chain features in type 1 diabetes. Whole-study results and caveats: When Type 1 diabetes patients were examined, their TCRB CDR3s proved moderately but significantly shorter in all four CD4+ subsets. The naive, central memory and Treg TCRB repertoires showed an apparent similarity that was greater among patients than among healthy donors.

This clone was counted between two and nine times. The target antigen is unknown. The V segment lost 1 base and the J segment 4 bases; nucleotides outside the gene matches: 2. Germline V gene sequence: CDR1 SGHDT, CDR2 YYEEEE. CDR3 length equals 15 residues. TCRB transcripts that were expressed got sequenced, as all of the isolated RNA had been reverse transcribed. Profiling relied on immunoSEQ multiplex PCR, and the TCRdb table lists in-frame clones only, not all of them. Found here are 200,000 to 250,000 clones, over 8.5% of them singletons; the top ten hold under 0.035%. V gene TRBV5-6 combines with J gene TRBJ2-5; 12 positions match TRBD1. Sequencing was carried out using naive CD4+ T cells from blood. The clonotype originates from a woman younger than 30 in good health. The CDR3 protein is CASSLRDRGRETQYF. In nucleotides, the CDR3 is TGTGCCAGCAGCTTGCGGGACAGGGGGCGAGAGACCCAGTACTTC. Variable domain in full (rest from reference TRBV5-6 and TRBJ2-5): DAGVTQSPTHLIKTRGQQVTLRCSPKSGHDTVSWYQQALGQGPQFIFQYYEEEERQRGNFPDRFSGHQFPNYSSELNVNALLLGDSALYLCASSLRDRGRETQYFGPGTRLLVL.